The 19 T cell receptor beta chains below were found in one sample sequenced in a study of Graves' ophthalmopathy and Graves' hyperthyroidism. RNA transcripts provided the template for amplifying TCR beta CDR3 regions. Scientists carried out first-round RT-PCR using HTBI primers and then a second-round multiplex PCR. One entry per CDR3 protein, called by TCRdb with MiXCR from the multiplex PCR reads. The data hold 680,000 or so distinct CDR3 sequences, with roughly 20% observed a single time. Specimen: peripheral blood. Receptor source: a woman aged 18-35 years with stable Graves' hyperthyroidism. Some clones in this sample may be carry-over from other donors' samples.

This clonotype was counted at least ten times. V is TRBV27 and J is TRBJ2-2, with 12 bases lining up with TRBD2. The CDR3 is 17 residues long. CDR1 and CDR2 (germline): MNHEY, SMNVEV (reference sequence). The junction had 14 bases not matched to a gene; V was cut back by 11 bases and J by 4 bases. CDR3 sequence (DNA): TGTGCCGCCAAGGCGCCTCGGACTAGCGGGACCACCGGGGAGCTGTTTTTT. Translated: CAAKAPRTSGTTGELFF.

The table lists this clonotype with many counts. The V and J genes are TRBV24-1 and TRBJ2-7; D is possibly TRBD1 (6 bases). Germline-derived CDR1 and CDR2 are KGHDR and SFDVKD. Trimming removed 2 bases from V and 4 bases from J, with 14 bases in between. The CDR3 extends over 15 amino acids. CDR3 sequence: CATSDSTGTPYEQYF. The CDR3 region has the DNA TGTGCCACCAGTGATTCAACCGGGACACCGTACGAGCAGTACTTC.

Many counts were recorded for this clonotype. The gene calls are TRBV6-5 and TRBJ1-1; possibly TRBD1 for D (5 bases). V lost 0 bases and J lost 0, with 11 bases in between. Germline V CDR1 and CDR2: MNHEY, SVGAGI. The length of the CDR3 is 16 residues. The CDR3 DNA sequence: TGTGCCAGCAGTTACTCGATCGGGGCCATGAACACTGAAGCTTTCTTT. Amino acid sequence: CASSYSIGAMNTEAFF.

The V call is TRBV3-1, the J call TRBJ1-1, with unresolved D. Germline CDR1 is LGHDT and CDR2 is YNNKEL (reference sequence). The V end lost 3 bases, the J end lost 10 bases, and 12 bases lay between the germline ends. The CDR3 runs to 12 residues. CDR3 sequence reads: CASSHIILGAFF. The CDR3, as DNA: TGTGCCAGCAGCCACATTATCCTGGGAGCTTTCTTT.

This clonotype was detected many times. The chain combines TRBV6-1 with TRBJ1-1; 10 positions agree with TRBD1. There are 16 residues in the CDR3. Trimming took 5 bases from V and 6 from J; bases not matched to a gene: 12. Germline CDR1 and CDR2: MNHNS and SASEGT. CDR3 DNA sequence: TGTGCCAGCAGTAAAGGACAGGGGGTCTTTCGTCCTGAAGCTTTCTTT. Residues: CASSKGQGVFRPEAFF.

CDR3 region: CAWSVGQGFFEQYF. DNA of the CDR3: TGTGCCTGGAGTGTAGGGCAGGGTTTCTTCGAGCAGTACTTC. The chain has TRBV30 and TRBJ2-7; D is possibly TRBD1 (5 bases). This CDR3 is 14 amino acids long. Looked up from germline, CDR1 is GTSNPN and CDR2 is SVGIG (reference sequence). V dropped 0 bases and J dropped 6 bases, with 15 bases sitting between them.

Details on this clonotype: Sequence at one end of the junction differs from germline and may be a read error. The genes are TRBV2 and TRBJ1-1, with 8 bases aligning to TRBD1. CDR1 and CDR2 from the germline V gene are SNHLY and FYNNEI. The length of the CDR3 is 14 residues. The CDR3 loop reads CASRPDRVNTEACF. CDR3 coding DNA: TGTGCCAGCAGGCCGGACAGGGTGAACACTGAAGCTTGCTTT. Full variable domain (rest looked up from reference TRBV2 and TRBJ1-1): EPEVTQTPSHQVTQMGQEVILRCVPISNHLYFYWYRQILGQKVEFLVSFYNNEISEKSEIFDDQFSVERPDGSNFTLKIRSTKLEDSAMYFCASRPDRVNTEACFGQGTRLTVV.

This clonotype was counted a few times. V gene TRBV19 combines with J gene TRBJ1-2, with 12 bases lining up with TRBD1. CDR1 and CDR2 (germline): LNHDA, SQIVND (reference sequence). Trimming at V came to 6 bases and at J to 4 bases, leaving 15 bases not matched to a gene. The CDR3 totals 18 residues. The CDR3 protein is CASRNLRDRGRTSYGYTF. The DNA for the CDR3 is TGTGCCAGTAGAAACCTCCGGGACAGGGGGCGGACCTCCTATGGCTACACCTTC.

Many counts were recorded for this clonotype. V gene TRBV5-1 combines with J gene TRBJ2-7; 8 bases agree with TRBD1. The CDR3 contains 14 residues. V shed 2 bases and J 4 bases; nucleotides not matched to a gene: 5. The germline gives CDR1 SGHRS, CDR2 YFSETQ. DNA for the CDR3: TGCGCCAGCAGCTTCGGACAGGGAATTTACGAGCAGTACTTC. It encodes CASSFGQGIYEQYF.

This clonotype came up a few times. V usage is TRBV20-1 and J usage is TRBJ2-7; TRBD1 matches 7 bases. The ends lost 6 bases at V and 0 bases at J; junction bases unmatched: 8. The V gene's germline CDR1 is DFQATT and CDR2 SNEGSKA (reference sequence). This CDR3 has 14 amino acids. The CDR3 here is CSAHGTESSYEQYF. The CDR3, as DNA: TGCAGTGCACACGGGACAGAGAGCTCCTACGAGCAGTACTTC.

This clonotype was seen many times. The gene calls are TRBV28 and TRBJ1-1; D is possibly TRBD1 (6 bases). Trimming pared 5 bases from V and 1 base from J, leaving 17 bases between. There are 16 residues in the CDR3. In germline, CDR1 is MDHEN, CDR2 SYDVKM. In DNA form, the CDR3 reads TGTGCCAGCAGTAACCCCTGGGGGCCGCCGAACACTGAAGCTTTCTTT. This translates into CASSNPWGPPNTEAFF.

This clonotype was detected many times. V usage is TRBV6-4 and J usage is TRBJ1-2; D is ambiguous. Germline-derived CDR1 and CDR2 are MRHNA and SNTAGT. This CDR3 is 17 amino acids long. V lost 7 bases to trimming and J lost 2 bases, with 23 bases between them. The CDR3 loop is CASTRNGLGQANYGYTF. The CDR3 DNA reads as TGTGCCAGCACCCGAAACGGGCTTGGGCAAGCCAACTATGGCTACACCTTC.

Many counts were recorded for this clonotype. The chain couples TRBV12-3 or TRBV12-4 to TRBJ1-2; D call uncertain. The V gene lost 1 base and the J gene lost 5 bases, with 14 bases spanning the gap. The length of the CDR3 is 15 residues. CDR3 nucleotide sequence: TGTGCCAGCAGTTTAGAGTACGGGGATGGGTATGGCTACACCTTC. It translates to CASSLEYGDGYGYTF.

This clonotype was counted many times. The rearrangement links TRBV12-3 or TRBV12-4 to TRBJ2-4; D is uncertain. The V end was cut by 5 bases, the J end by 0 bases, with 17 bases between. The CDR3 sequence is 17 residues long. The CDR3 is CASSAQGRKLAKNIQYF. The CDR3 region has the DNA TGTGCCAGCAGTGCCCAAGGACGGAAACTAGCCAAAAACATTCAGTACTTC.

This clonotype has only a few counts. The CDR3 sequence: CASSSNALGQPNYGYTF. The CDR3, as DNA: TGTGCCAGCAGCTCCAATGCCTTGGGACAGCCCAACTATGGCTACACCTTC. V and J are TRBV13 and TRBJ1-2; the match to TRBD1 covers 7 bases. Germline CDR1 is PRHDT and CDR2 is FYEKMQ (reference sequence). This CDR3 region has 17 residues. J lost 2 bases, V lost 4 bases, and 13 bases had no gene match.

This clonotype has a count of ten or more. The chain recombines TRBV30 with TRBJ2-7; TRBD1 is a possible D gene (5 bases). V lost 4 bases to trimming and J lost 5 bases, with 15 bases between them. The CDR3 loop spans 13 amino acids. Germline values: CDR1 GTSNPN, CDR2 SVGIG (reference sequence). CDR3: CAWTLRRVDEQYF. The CDR3 DNA is TGTGCCTGGACCCTACGCAGGGTCGACGAGCAGTACTTC.

The CDR3 DNA reads TGTGCCAGCAGTTTTTCAGGTCTGCTTGGCTACACCTTC. It translates to CASSFSGLLGYTF. The chain carries TRBV6-2 or TRBV6-3 and TRBJ1-2, with no clear D. The V end lost 4 bases, the J end lost 7 bases, and 13 bases lay between the germline ends. The germline CDR1 and CDR2 sequences are MNHEY and SVGEGT. CDR3 length: 13 amino acids.

In its sample, this clonotype was seen a few times. One end of the junction does not line up with germline, which may come from a read error. The V call is TRBV6-1, the J call TRBJ1-1; D remains ambiguous. This CDR3 comprises 13 residues. Per the germline V gene, CDR1 is MNHNS and CDR2 is SASEGT. This chain's CDR3 is CAGSRQTNTGAFF. CDR3 coding DNA: TGTGCCGGGAGTAGGCAGACGAACACTGGAGCTTTCTTT.

This clonotype showed up many times. The genes are TRBV9 and TRBJ2-7; perhaps TRBD2 as D (5 bases). V dropped 2 bases and J dropped 5 bases, with 14 bases sitting between them. The CDR3 runs 14 residues. CDR1 and CDR2 (germline): SGDLS, YYNGEE. This CDR3 reads CASSVEGGVDEQYF. The CDR3 region has the DNA TGTGCCAGCAGCGTTGAGGGTGGTGTTGACGAGCAGTACTTC. Full variable domain (remainder filled in from reference TRBV9 and TRBJ2-7): DSGVTQTPKHLITATGQRVTLRCSPRSGDLSVYWYQQSLDQGLQFLIQYYNGEERAKGNILERFSAQQFPDLHSELNLSSLELGDSALYFCASSVEGGVDEQYFGPGTRLTVT.